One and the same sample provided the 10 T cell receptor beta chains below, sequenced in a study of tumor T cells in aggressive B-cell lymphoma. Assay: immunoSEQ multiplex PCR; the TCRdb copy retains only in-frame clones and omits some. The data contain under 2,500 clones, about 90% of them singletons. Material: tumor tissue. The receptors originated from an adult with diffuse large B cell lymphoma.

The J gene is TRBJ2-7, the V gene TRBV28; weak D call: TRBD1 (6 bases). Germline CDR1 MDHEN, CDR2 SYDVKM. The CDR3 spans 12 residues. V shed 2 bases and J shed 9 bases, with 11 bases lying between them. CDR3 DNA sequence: TGTGCCAGCAGTTTAGAGGGGGTTTGGCAGTACTTC. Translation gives CASSLEGVWQYF.

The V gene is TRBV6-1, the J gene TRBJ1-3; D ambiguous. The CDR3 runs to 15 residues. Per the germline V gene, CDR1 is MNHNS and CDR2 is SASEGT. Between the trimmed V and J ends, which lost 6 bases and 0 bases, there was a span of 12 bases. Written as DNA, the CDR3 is TGTGCCAGCAGCGCAGACTGGCTCTCTGGAAACACCATATATTTT. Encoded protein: CASSADWLSGNTIYF.

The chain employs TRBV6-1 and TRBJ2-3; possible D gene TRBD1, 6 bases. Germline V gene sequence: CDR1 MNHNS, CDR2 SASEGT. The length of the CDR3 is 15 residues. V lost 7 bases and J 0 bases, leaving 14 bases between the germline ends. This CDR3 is CASTQGQSSTDTQYF. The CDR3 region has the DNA TGTGCCAGCACCCAGGGACAATCTAGCACAGATACGCAGTATTTT.

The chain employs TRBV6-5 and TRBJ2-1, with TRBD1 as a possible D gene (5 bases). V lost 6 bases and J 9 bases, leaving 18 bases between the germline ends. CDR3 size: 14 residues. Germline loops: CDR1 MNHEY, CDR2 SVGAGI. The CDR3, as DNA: TGTGCCAGCAGCTATGCGGAGAGACAGCTTGAGCAGTTCTTC. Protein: CASSYAERQLEQFF.

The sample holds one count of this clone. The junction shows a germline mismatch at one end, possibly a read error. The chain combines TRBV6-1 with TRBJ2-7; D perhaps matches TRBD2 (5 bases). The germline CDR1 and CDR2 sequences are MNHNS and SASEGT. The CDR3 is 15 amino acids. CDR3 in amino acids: CASNEVEGSNYEQYF. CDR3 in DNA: TGTGCCAGCAATGAAGTTGAGGGCAGTAACTACGAGCAGTACTTC.

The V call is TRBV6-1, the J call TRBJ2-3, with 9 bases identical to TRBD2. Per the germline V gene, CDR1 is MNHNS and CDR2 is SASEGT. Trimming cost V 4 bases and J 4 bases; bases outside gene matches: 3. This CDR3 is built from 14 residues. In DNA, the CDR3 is TGTGCCAGCAGTGCCGCGGGAGGGCCAGATACGCAGTATTTT. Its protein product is CASSAAGGPDTQYF.

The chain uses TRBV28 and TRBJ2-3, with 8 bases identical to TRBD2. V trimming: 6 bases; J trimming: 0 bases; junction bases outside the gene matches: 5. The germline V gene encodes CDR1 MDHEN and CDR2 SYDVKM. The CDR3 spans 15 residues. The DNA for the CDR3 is TGTGCCAGCAGCCTTAGCGGGATAAGCACAGATACGCAGTATTTT. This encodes CASSLSGISTDTQYF.

The CDR3 coding sequence is TGTGCCGCTATGCGGGGGGACACTGAAGCTTTCTTT. It yields the protein CAAMRGDTEAFF. The chain carries TRBV28 and TRBJ1-1, with a tentative D call TRBD1 (5 bases). Germline V gives CDR1 MDHEN, CDR2 SYDVKM. The ends were cut back, 11 bases at V and 3 bases at J, with 13 bases in the middle. The CDR3 is made up of 12 amino acids.

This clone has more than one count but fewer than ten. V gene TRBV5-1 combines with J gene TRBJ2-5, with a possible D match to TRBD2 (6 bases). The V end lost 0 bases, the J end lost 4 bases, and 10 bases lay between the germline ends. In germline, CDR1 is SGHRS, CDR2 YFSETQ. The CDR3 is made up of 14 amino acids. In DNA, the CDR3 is TGCGCCAGCAGCTTGGGCCAGGGACTAGAGACCCAGTACTTC. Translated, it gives CASSLGQGLETQYF.

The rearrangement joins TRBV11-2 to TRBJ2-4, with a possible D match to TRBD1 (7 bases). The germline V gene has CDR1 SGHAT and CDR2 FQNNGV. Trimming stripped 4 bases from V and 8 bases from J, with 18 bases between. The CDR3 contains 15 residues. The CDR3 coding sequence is TGTGCCAGCAGCTGGGCAGGGGGGCTAGGGGACATTCAGTACTTC. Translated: CASSWAGGLGDIQYF.